This T cell receptor beta chain stems from a study of identical twins. MiXCR, applied by TCRdb to the 5' RACE reads, yields one record per CDR3 protein. The table has 520,000 or so distinct CDR3 sequences, roughly a fifth seen once. Germline CDR1 reads SQVTM; CDR2 reads ANQGSEA. The CDR3 length is 16 residues. After removal of 5 bases from V and 0 bases from J, the junction contained 7 bases not matched to a gene. This clonotype was detected only a few times. The same data also contributed to another study, on T cells expressing NK-cell markers. That report notes: The TCR beta repertoires were obtained from sorted CD3+CD56+NKG2C+, CD3+CD56+NKG2C- and CD3+CD56-NKG2C+ T cells.

Sequencing input: CD4+ T cells sorted from blood. This sequence was found in a woman aged 18-29 years in good health. This chain joins TRBV29-1 and TRBJ2-3; TRBD2 agrees at 11 bases. The CDR3 reads CSVTLRTSGSTDTQYF. As DNA, the CDR3 is TGCAGCGTTACCCTTAGGACTAGCGGGAGCACAGATACGCAGTATTTT.